These 16 T cell receptor beta chains were all obtained from the same sample, sequenced in a study of T cells in localized non-small cell lung cancer. Assay: immunoSEQ multiplex PCR; the TCRdb copy retains only in-frame clones and omits some. Of about 34,000 clones in the sample, 85% to 90% are singletons; the top ten hold 4% to 4.5%. This material consisted of peripheral blood, taken before any cancer treatment. All receptors come from a woman between 40 and 69 years old with stage I lung adenocarcinoma.

The chain combines TRBV9 with TRBJ2-1; D may be TRBD1 or TRBD2 (6 bases each). V was clipped by 0 bases and J by 8 bases, with 15 bases between them. This CDR3 comprises 15 residues. Germline loops: CDR1 SGDLS, CDR2 YYNGEE. The CDR3 DNA is TGTGCCAGCAGCGTAGAGGGGGGCCATGTCGATGAGCAGTTCTTC. Translating it yields CASSVEGGHVDEQFF.

A few counts support this clone. The V and J genes are TRBV13 and TRBJ1-1; the D is unclear. The germline CDR1 and CDR2 sequences are PRHDT and FYEKMQ (reference sequence). The CDR3 length is 16 residues. Trimming pared 0 bases from V and 0 bases from J, leaving 11 bases between. For the CDR3, the DNA is TGTGCCAGCAGCTTAGGCCGTGGACGGATGAACACTGAAGCTTTCTTT. Protein product: CASSLGRGRMNTEAFF.

The rearrangement uses TRBV7-8 and TRBJ2-2; possibly TRBD2 for D (5 bases). Per germline, CDR1 SGHVS and CDR2 FQNEAQ. The CDR3 is 14 residues long. The V end lost 5 bases, the J end lost 1 base, and 8 bases lay between the germline ends. CDR3 sequence reads: CASSHGVNTGELFF. The CDR3 bases are TGTGCCAGCAGCCACGGGGTGAACACCGGGGAGCTGTTTTTT. Full variable domain (missing parts from reference TRBV7-8 and TRBJ2-2): GAGVSQSPRYKVAKRGQDVALRCDPISGHVSLFWYQQALGQGPEFLTYFQNEAQLDKSGLPSDRFFAERPEGSVSTLKIQRTQQEDSAVYLCASSHGVNTGELFFGEGSRLTVL.

The chain uses TRBV7-2 and TRBJ2-7, with TRBD1 matching 9 bases. CDR1 is SGHTA, CDR2 FQGNSA, per germline. V lost 1 base to trimming and J lost 6 bases; unmatched junction nucleotides: 10. This CDR3 has 16 amino acids. As DNA, the CDR3 is TGTGCCAGCAGCTTAGGTTTTCTGGGACAGGGTAGCGAGCAGTACTTC. Encoded protein: CASSLGFLGQGSEQYF. The full variable domain, completed using reference TRBV7-2 and TRBJ2-7, is GAGVSQSPSNKVTEKGKDVELRCDPISGHTALYWYRQSLGQGLEFLIYFQGNSAPDKSGLPSDRFSAERTGGSVSTLTIQRTQQEDSAVYLCASSLGFLGQGSEQYFGPGTRLTVT.

The chain has TRBV29-1 and TRBJ2-7; TRBD1 matches at 7 bases. Germline V gene lookup returns CDR1 SQVTM and CDR2 ANQGSEA. The CDR3 is 13 amino acids. J was trimmed by 5 bases and V by 3 bases; bases with no gene match: 7. CDR3 nucleotide sequence: TGCAGCGTTGATCCGACAGGGATCGACGAGCAGTACTTC. Translating gives CSVDPTGIDEQYF.

The rearrangement joins TRBV18 to TRBJ2-5; a possible D gene is TRBD1 (6 bases). The J call may be mistaken, given a closer DNA end match to TRBJ2-7. Germline V CDR1 and CDR2: KGHSH, LQKENI. The CDR3 contains 16 residues. CDR3 sequence reads: CASSPYLGTQSYEQYF. As DNA, the CDR3 is TGTGCCAGCTCACCGTACTTGGGGACACAGTCCTACGAGCAGTACTTC.

J is TRBJ2-1 and V is TRBV27, with TRBD1 matching 12 bases. The V gene end was trimmed by 4 bases and the J gene end by 4 bases; junction bases not matched to a gene: 8. Germline V lookup: CDR1 MNHEY, CDR2 SMNVEV (reference sequence). The CDR3 is 17 amino acids. Written as DNA, the CDR3 is TGTGCCAGCAGTTCGGGACAGGGGGCCCCCTTTTACAATGAGCAGTTCTTC. It codes for CASSSGQGAPFYNEQFF.

There are a few counts of this clone. The same CDR3 is also encoded by other DNA sequences in this sample. This sequence joins TRBV7-2 and TRBJ2-3; D not resolved. The CDR3 runs 12 residues. V was pared by 4 bases and J by 2 bases, with 4 bases between. Germline-derived CDR1 and CDR2 are SGHTA and FQGNSA. The CDR3 nucleotides are TGTGCCAGCAGCTCCTTCACAGATACGCAGTATTTT. Translating it yields CASSSFTDTQYF. The complete variable domain, with remaining parts taken from reference TRBV7-2 and TRBJ2-3, reads GAGVSQSPSNKVTEKGKDVELRCDPISGHTALYWYRQSLGQGLEFLIYFQGNSAPDKSGLPSDRFSAERTGGSVSTLTIQRTQQEDSAVYLCASSSFTDTQYFGPGTRLTVL.

The chain carries TRBV18 and TRBJ1-1; D is ambiguous. The CDR3 has 15 amino acids. Deletions cut 4 bases from V and 5 bases from J, with 17 bases between. Germline CDR1 KGHSH, CDR2 LQKENI. CDR3 bases: TGTGCCAGCTCACTACCGGGCAGGATGAGGACTGAAGCTTTCTTT. Translation: CASSLPGRMRTEAFF.

In regard to this clone: Other DNA sequences in the sample encode the same CDR3. The chain carries TRBV6-6 and TRBJ2-3, with no clear D. V was shortened by 0 bases and J by 6 bases, with 13 bases between the two germline ends. CDR3 length: 15 amino acids. Germline values: CDR1 MNHNY, CDR2 SVGAGI (reference sequence). CDR3 amino acids: CASSYSELTSDTQYF. The CDR3 DNA is TGTGCCAGCAGTTACTCAGAACTTACTTCTGATACGCAGTATTTT.

This clone has just a few counts. The chain uses TRBV27 and TRBJ2-5, with D perhaps TRBD2 (6 bases). Germline CDR1 and CDR2: MNHEY and SMNVEV (reference sequence). The CDR3 consists of 14 residues. V lost 5 bases, J lost 5 bases, and 15 bases lay in between. CDR3 nucleotides: TGTGCCAGCAGTCAACTAGCAAACGGGGAGACCCAGTACTTC. Amino acids: CASSQLANGETQYF.

The genes are TRBV10-3 and TRBJ1-3; tentative D call: TRBD1 (5 bases). V was shortened by 5 bases and J by 0 bases, with 11 bases between the two germline ends. This CDR3 has 15 residues. Germline loops: CDR1 ENHRY, CDR2 SYGVKD. CDR3 sequence reads: CAISRDPLSGNTIYF. The DNA for the CDR3 is TGTGCCATCAGTAGGGACCCTCTCTCTGGAAACACCATATATTTT.

The chain employs TRBV7-6 and TRBJ1-5, with 7 bases matching TRBD1. This CDR3 has 13 residues. Germline V gene sequence: CDR1 SGHVS, CDR2 FNYEAQ. After removal of 6 bases from V and 4 bases from J, the junction contained 3 bases not matched to a gene. For the CDR3, the DNA is TGTGCCAGCAGTGGACAGGAAAATCAGCCCCAGCATTTT. Encoded protein: CASSGQENQPQHF.

This clone appeared once. This chain uses TRBV4-1 with TRBJ1-2, with D maybe TRBD1 (6 bases). Looked up from germline, CDR1 is MGHRA and CDR2 is YSYEKL. The CDR3 is 16 amino acids. V was shortened by 0 bases and J by 5 bases, with 16 bases between the two germline ends. The CDR3, as DNA: TGCGCCAGCAGCCAAGATAGGCCCGACAGGTCGTATGGCTACACCTTC. Translated, it gives CASSQDRPDRSYGYTF.

The gene calls are TRBV27 and TRBJ1-1; TRBD1 is a possible D gene (6 bases). The V end was cut by 3 bases, the J end by 3 bases, with 11 bases between. The germline V gene encodes CDR1 MNHEY and CDR2 SMNVEV (reference sequence). The CDR3 has 14 amino acids. CDR3 protein: CASSFGGLDTEAFF. In DNA form, the CDR3 reads TGTGCCAGCAGTTTTGGGGGCCTGGACACTGAAGCTTTCTTT.

The gene calls are TRBV7-3 and TRBJ1-1; D is undetermined. The V gene lost 5 bases and the J gene lost 0 bases, with 13 bases spanning the gap. The CDR3 sequence is 15 residues long. CDR1 SGHTA and CDR2 FQGTGA come from the germline V gene. The CDR3 region is CASSPGRLVNTEAFF. The CDR3 coding sequence is TGTGCCAGCAGCCCCGGGAGGTTAGTGAACACTGAAGCTTTCTTT.